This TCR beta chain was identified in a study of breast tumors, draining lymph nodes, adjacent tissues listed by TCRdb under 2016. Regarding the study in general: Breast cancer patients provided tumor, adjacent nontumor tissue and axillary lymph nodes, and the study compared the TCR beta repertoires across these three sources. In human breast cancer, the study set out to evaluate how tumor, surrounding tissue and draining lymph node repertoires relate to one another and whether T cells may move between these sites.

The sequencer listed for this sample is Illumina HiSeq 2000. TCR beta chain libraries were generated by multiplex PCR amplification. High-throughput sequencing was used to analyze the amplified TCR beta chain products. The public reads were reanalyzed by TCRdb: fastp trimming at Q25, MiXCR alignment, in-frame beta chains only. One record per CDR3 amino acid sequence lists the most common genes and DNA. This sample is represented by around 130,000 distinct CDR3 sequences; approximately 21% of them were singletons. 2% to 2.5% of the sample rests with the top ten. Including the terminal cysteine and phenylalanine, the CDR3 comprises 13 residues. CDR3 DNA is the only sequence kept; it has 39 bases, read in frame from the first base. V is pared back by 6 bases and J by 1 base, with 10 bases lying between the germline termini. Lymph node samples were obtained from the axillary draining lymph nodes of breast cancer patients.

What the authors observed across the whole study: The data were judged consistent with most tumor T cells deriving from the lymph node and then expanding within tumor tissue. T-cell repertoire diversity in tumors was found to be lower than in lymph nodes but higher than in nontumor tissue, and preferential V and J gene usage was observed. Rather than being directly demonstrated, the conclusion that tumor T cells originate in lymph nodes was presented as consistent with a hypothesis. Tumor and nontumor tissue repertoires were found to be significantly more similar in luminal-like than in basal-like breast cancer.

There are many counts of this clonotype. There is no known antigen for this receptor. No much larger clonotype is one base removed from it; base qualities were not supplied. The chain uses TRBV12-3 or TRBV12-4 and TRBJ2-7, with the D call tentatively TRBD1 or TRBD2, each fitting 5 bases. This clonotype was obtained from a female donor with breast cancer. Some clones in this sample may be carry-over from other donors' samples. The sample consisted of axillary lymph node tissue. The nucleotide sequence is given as TGTGCCAGCAGGAGGGACGCTTCCTACGAGCAGTACTTC. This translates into CASRRDASYEQYF.